The 22 T cell receptor beta chains below all came from one sample that was sequenced in a study of T-cell memory formation after mild COVID-19. From the 5' RACE reads, TCRdb called clonotypes with MiXCR, one entry per CDR3 protein. The sample records about 130,000 distinct CDR3 sequences, about 16% being singletons. The specimen was PBMCs or a T cell subset sorted from them (not recorded which). All receptors derive from an adult woman who had mild COVID-19 (a few samples of this study predate the infection). Cell type and time point are not known.

This clonotype was recorded a few times. This rearrangement joins TRBV29-1 to TRBJ1-1; tentatively, D is TRBD1 (5 bases). The V gene lost 3 bases and the J gene lost 1 base, with 12 bases spanning the gap. This CDR3 is built from 14 residues. Germline V CDR1 and CDR2: SQVTM, ANQGSEA. The CDR3 here is CSVDYGGANTEAFF. The CDR3 DNA reads TGCAGCGTTGATTATGGGGGTGCGAACACTGAAGCTTTCTTT.

V and J are TRBV5-6 and TRBJ1-1; tentatively, D is TRBD1 (5 bases). Germline V gives CDR1 SGHDT, CDR2 YYEEEE. Trimming removed 6 bases from V and 1 base from J, with 13 bases in between. This CDR3 is 14 amino acids long. The CDR3 here is CASMLSGANTEAFF. CDR3 nucleotides: TGTGCCAGCATGTTAAGTGGGGCGAACACTGAAGCTTTCTTT.

This clonotype was recorded many times. The chain joins TRBV5-6 to TRBJ2-1, with D perhaps matching TRBD2 (7 bases). Germline CDR1 is SGHDT and CDR2 is YYEEEE. The CDR3 runs 15 residues. V lost 5 bases and J lost 6, with 18 bases in between. This CDR3 reads CASRVLGRGPNEQFF. The CDR3 nucleotides are TGTGCCAGCAGAGTCCTGGGGCGGGGGCCCAATGAGCAGTTCTTC.

This chain links TRBV20-1 with TRBJ2-2; no firm D call. V dropped 3 bases and J dropped 6 bases, with 5 bases sitting between them. Per the germline V gene, CDR1 is DFQATT and CDR2 is SNEGSKA (reference sequence). This CDR3 is built from 11 residues. Written as DNA, the CDR3 is TGCAGTGCTAGTTGGGCCGGGGAGCTGTTTTTT. It specifies CSASWAGELFF.

V and J are TRBV5-6 and TRBJ2-5, with 10 bases that match TRBD2. This CDR3 is built from 15 residues. V lost 4 bases to trimming and J lost 4 bases; unmatched junction nucleotides: 7. Germline CDR1 reads SGHDT; CDR2 reads YYEEEE. CDR3 sequence reads: CASSLPSGRGETQYF. CDR3 in DNA: TGTGCCAGCAGCCTCCCCAGCGGGAGGGGAGAGACCCAGTACTTC.

CDR3 loop: CSAIRQGAGNEQFF. The CDR3 DNA reads as TGCAGTGCTATCCGACAGGGGGCGGGCAATGAGCAGTTCTTC. The rearrangement uses TRBV20-1 and TRBJ2-1, with 10 bases aligning to TRBD1. Germline CDR1 and CDR2: DFQATT and SNEGSKA (reference sequence). The CDR3 is 14 residues long. After removal of 4 bases from V and 6 bases from J, the junction contained 6 bases not matched to a gene.

V usage is TRBV2 and J usage is TRBJ2-1, with D tentatively TRBD1 (6 bases). This CDR3 contains 13 residues. V was trimmed by 9 bases and J by 4 bases, leaving 13 bases between them. In germline, CDR1 is SNHLY, CDR2 FYNNEI. This chain's CDR3 is CASSGTQYNEQFF. As DNA, the CDR3 is TGTGCCAGTTCGGGGACACAATACAATGAGCAGTTCTTC.

This clonotype was found many times. CDR3 bases: TGTGCCAGCAGTGACAGGGGAACAGATACGCAGTATTTT. As protein: CASSDRGTDTQYF. The J gene is TRBJ2-3, the V gene TRBV2; D perhaps matches TRBD1 (6 bases). The CDR3 length is 13 residues. V lost 3 bases, J lost 3 bases, and 7 bases lay in between. Germline V CDR1 and CDR2: SNHLY, FYNNEI.

This sequence joins TRBV5-1 and TRBJ2-3; TRBD2 matches 10 bases. Losses at the gene ends were 0 bases for V and 0 bases for J; bases not matched to a gene: 4. The CDR3 sequence is 17 residues long. CDR1 and CDR2 (germline): SGHRS, YFSETQ. CDR3 DNA sequence: TGCGCCAGCAGCTTGGCCGGGACTAGCGCTAGCACAGATACGCAGTATTTT. Translation: CASSLAGTSASTDTQYF.

The chain couples TRBV2 to TRBJ1-1; D unclear. The CDR3 loop spans 11 amino acids. The V end lost 6 bases, the J end lost 8 bases, and 10 bases lay between the germline ends. Germline values: CDR1 SNHLY, CDR2 FYNNEI. Here the CDR3 DNA reads TGTGCCAGCAGGTTCCAGGAAGAAGCTTTCTTT. Translating gives CASRFQEEAFF.

This clonotype appeared a few times. This chain links TRBV7-2 with TRBJ2-1; a weak D match, TRBD1 (5 bases). V lost 2 bases and J lost 7, with 21 bases in between. The CDR3 has 17 residues. Germline lookup yields CDR1 SGHTA and CDR2 FQGNSA. The CDR3 DNA is TGTGCCAGCAGCTTATTTGCGCCCGTGACTCCAGGGAATGAGCAGTTCTTC. This codes for CASSLFAPVTPGNEQFF.

This clonotype was observed a few times. This sequence joins TRBV3-1 and TRBJ1-1; D is unclear. V gave up 4 bases and J gave up 5 bases, with 14 bases separating them. Per the germline V gene, CDR1 is LGHDT and CDR2 is YNNKEL (reference sequence). The CDR3 runs to 14 residues. The CDR3 loop is CASSPFERRTEAFF. In DNA form, the CDR3 reads TGTGCCAGCAGCCCTTTCGAGAGGCGGACTGAAGCTTTCTTT.

This clonotype was observed a few times. V and J are TRBV15 and TRBJ2-1; D is tentatively TRBD1 or TRBD2 (5 bases each). This CDR3 spans 15 amino acids. The germline V and J ends were trimmed by 0 bases and 8 bases, with 14 bases remaining between them. Germline values: CDR1 LNHNV, CDR2 YYDKDF (reference sequence). CDR3 region: CATSRDRGPWDEQFF. In DNA form, the CDR3 reads TGTGCCACCAGCAGAGATCGGGGCCCTTGGGATGAGCAGTTCTTC.

The J gene is TRBJ2-7, the V gene TRBV7-2; 7 positions agree with TRBD1. The CDR3 is 16 amino acids. Germline lookup yields CDR1 SGHTA and CDR2 FQGNSA. J lost 4 bases, V lost 2 bases, and 11 bases had no gene match. The chain's CDR3 is CASSLQTGTRGYEQYF. In nucleotides, the CDR3 is TGTGCCAGCAGCTTACAGACAGGGACGCGTGGGTACGAGCAGTACTTC.

The V call is TRBV3-1, the J call TRBJ1-2, with TRBD1 identical over 8 bases. The length of the CDR3 is 15 residues. Trimming took 5 bases from V and 6 from J; bases not matched to a gene: 11. Looked up from germline, CDR1 is LGHDT and CDR2 is YNNKEL (reference sequence). The CDR3 bases are TGTGCCAGCAGCTCCAGGACAGGGACCGACCATGGCTACACCTTC. It translates to CASSSRTGTDHGYTF. Using reference TRBV3-1 and TRBJ1-2 for the parts outside the CDR3, the full variable domain is DTAVSQTPKYLVTQMGNDKSIKCEQNLGHDTMYWYKQDSKKFLKIMFSYNNKELIINETVPNRFSPKSPDKAHLNLHINSLELGDSAVYFCASSSRTGTDHGYTFGSGTRLTVV.

The chain joins TRBV30 to TRBJ1-1; 7 positions match TRBD1. The V gene's germline CDR1 is GTSNPN and CDR2 SVGIG (reference sequence). The CDR3 sequence is 14 residues long. After removal of 2 bases from V and 0 bases from J, the junction contained 3 bases not matched to a gene. CDR3 residues: CAWSPDRMNTEAFF. The CDR3 coding sequence is TGTGCCTGGAGTCCGGACAGGATGAACACTGAAGCTTTCTTT.

J is TRBJ2-7 and V is TRBV29-1; 10 bases are a match to TRBD1. The CDR3 runs to 12 residues. The germline CDR1 and CDR2 sequences are SQVTM and ANQGSEA. The CDR3 region is CRFGTGVNEQYF. The DNA of the CDR3 is TGCAGGTTCGGGACAGGGGTCAACGAGCAGTACTTC.

The V call is TRBV2, the J call TRBJ2-3; 9 nucleotides agree with TRBD1. V trimming: 6 bases; J trimming: 0 bases; junction bases outside the gene matches: 4. Germline V gene data show CDR1 as SNHLY and CDR2 as FYNNEI. This CDR3 is 15 amino acids long. The CDR3 nucleotides read TGTGCCAGCAGCGCTGGACAGGGGAGCACAGATACGCAGTATTTT. It specifies CASSAGQGSTDTQYF.

This chain links TRBV6-5 with TRBJ2-4, with D possibly matching TRBD1 (5 bases). The CDR3 covers 14 residues. The germline V and J ends were trimmed by 6 bases and 1 base, with 10 bases remaining between them. CDR1 and CDR2 (germline): MNHEY, SVGAGI. CDR3 in DNA: TGTGCCAGCAGCCTCCCAGGGGCCAAAAACATTCAGTACTTC. Protein product: CASSLPGAKNIQYF.

This clonotype was observed a handful of times. The chain has TRBV27 and TRBJ1-2, with D perhaps TRBD1 (5 bases). V gave up 0 bases and J gave up 4 bases, with 12 bases separating them. The CDR3 consists of 15 residues. Looked up from germline, CDR1 is MNHEY and CDR2 is SMNVEV (reference sequence). The CDR3 spells CASSLSGTGFYGYTF. The DNA for the CDR3 is TGTGCCAGCAGTTTATCCGGGACCGGATTCTATGGCTACACCTTC.

This clonotype was found many times. The J gene is TRBJ2-2, the V gene TRBV5-6; no firm D call. The CDR3 totals 16 residues. CDR1 and CDR2 (germline): SGHDT, YYEEEE. Trimming took 4 bases from V and 1 from J, leaving 14 bases between them. CDR3 protein: CASSGDIAWNTGELFF. In DNA form, the CDR3 reads TGTGCCAGCAGCGGTGACATCGCCTGGAACACCGGGGAGCTGTTTTTT.

The rearrangement links TRBV12-3 or TRBV12-4 to TRBJ2-7; D is undetermined. V was shortened by 2 bases and J by 3 bases, with 11 bases between the two germline ends. The CDR3 totals 14 residues. CDR3 sequence reads: CASSLRPYLYEQYF. CDR3 nucleotides: TGTGCCAGCAGTTTACGACCATATCTCTACGAGCAGTACTTC.